These 20 T cell receptor beta chains were all obtained from the same sample, sequenced in a study of T-cell memory formation after mild COVID-19. TCRdb recomputed calls from the 5' RACE reads with MiXCR, one row per CDR3 protein. Here the sample spans more than 100,000 distinct CDR3 sequences, 17% being singletons. Specimen: PBMCs or a T cell subset sorted from them (not recorded which). Receptors originate from a man between 18 and 29 years old who had mild COVID-19 (a few samples of this study predate the infection). Cell type and time point are not known.

The rearrangement joins TRBV6-6 to TRBJ2-3; unclear D gene. Germline values: CDR1 MNHNY, CDR2 SVGAGI (reference sequence). The CDR3 has 15 residues. V gave up 2 bases and J gave up 4 bases, with 13 bases separating them. CDR3 sequence (DNA): TGTGCCAGCAGTTACCCCGCGAATTCTGCAGATACGCAGTATTTT. This translates into CASSYPANSADTQYF.

The chain recombines TRBV5-1 with TRBJ2-2; tentatively, D is TRBD1 (5 bases). The CDR3 loop spans 16 amino acids. Germline CDR1 and CDR2: SGHRS and YFSETQ. With 3 bases removed from V and 0 bases from J, the gap between germline ends came to 12 bases. The CDR3 here is CASSSSDSANTGELFF. Written as DNA, the CDR3 is TGCGCCAGCAGCTCCTCCGACAGCGCGAACACCGGGGAGCTGTTTTTT.

The chain employs TRBV27 and TRBJ1-2, with D maybe TRBD1 (6 bases). Germline loops: CDR1 MNHEY, CDR2 SMNVEV (reference sequence). V lost 0 bases to trimming and J lost 6 bases, with 11 bases between them. CDR3 size: 14 residues. The CDR3 sequence: CASSLSEGVHGYTF. CDR3 DNA: TGTGCCAGCAGTTTATCAGAGGGGGTGCATGGCTACACCTTC.

The chain has TRBV6-1 and TRBJ1-4; unclear D gene. With 6 bases removed from V and 0 bases from J, the gap between germline ends came to 14 bases. Germline CDR1 is MNHNS and CDR2 is SASEGT. The CDR3 extends over 16 amino acids. The CDR3: CASSPTDEPTNEKLFF. Written as DNA, the CDR3 is TGTGCCAGCAGCCCTACAGATGAGCCAACTAATGAAAAACTGTTTTTT.

This clonotype was found a few times. The chain joins TRBV5-1 to TRBJ1-1; D is uncertain. V was cut by 0 bases and J by 6 bases, with 3 bases left in between. CDR1 and CDR2 (germline): SGHRS, YFSETQ. The length of the CDR3 is 11 residues. In DNA form, the CDR3 reads TGCGCCAGCAGCTTGGGGGCTGAAGCTTTCTTT. It translates to CASSLGAEAFF.

This clonotype was counted between two and nine times. The V and J genes are TRBV25-1 and TRBJ1-1; tentative D call: TRBD1 (5 bases). Germline V lookup: CDR1 MGHDK, CDR2 SYGVNS. Trimming cost V 3 bases and J 1 base, with 12 bases left between them. The CDR3 sequence is 15 residues long. This CDR3 reads CASSDRDGGNTEAFF. Here the CDR3 DNA reads TGTGCCAGCAGTGACAGGGACGGAGGGAACACTGAAGCTTTCTTT.

This clonotype was counted a few times. The chain carries TRBV7-2 and TRBJ1-1; the D gene is possibly TRBD1 (5 bases). The V and J ends lost 0 bases and 4 bases respectively, with 12 bases between them. Per germline, CDR1 SGHTA and CDR2 FQGNSA. CDR3 size: 15 residues. CDR3 sequence: CASSLALGGSTEAFF. In DNA, the CDR3 is TGTGCCAGCAGCTTAGCGCTTGGGGGGAGCACTGAAGCTTTCTTT.

The V and J genes are TRBV12-3 or TRBV12-4 and TRBJ1-3; unclear D gene. The V end was cut by 3 bases, the J end by 3 bases, with 3 bases between. The CDR3 length is 12 residues. The CDR3 protein is CASSFGGNTIYF. As DNA, the CDR3 is TGTGCCAGCAGTTTTGGTGGAAACACCATATATTTT.

This sequence joins TRBV4-3 and TRBJ1-2; D is unresolved. This CDR3 comprises 13 residues. V lost 4 bases to trimming and J lost 1 base, with 7 bases between them. Germline CDR1 LGHNA, CDR2 YSLEER. CDR3 nucleotides: TGCGCCAGCAGCCCCGATTTTAACTATGGCTACACCTTC. It codes for CASSPDFNYGYTF.

This clonotype was counted a few times. The chain couples TRBV21-1 to TRBJ2-4. TRBV21-1 represents a pseudogene. This CDR3 has 14 residues. The CDR3 nucleotides read TGTGGTCTGCTACGGGTCCAAGCCAAAAACATTCAGTACTTC. As protein: CGLLRVQAKNIQYF.

This clonotype was counted only a few times. The V call is TRBV7-9, the J call TRBJ2-1; 7 bases align to TRBD2. This CDR3 has 15 amino acids. Unmatched junction bases numbered 17, after V lost 5 bases and J lost 13 bases. Germline V gene lookup returns CDR1 SEHNR and CDR2 FQNEAQ (reference sequence). CDR3 amino acids: CASSTKAGNPLIQFF. The DNA for the CDR3 is TGTGCCAGCAGCACTAAAGCGGGGAACCCCTTGATTCAGTTCTTC.

CDR3 sequence (DNA): TGTGCCAGCAGCGTAGCGGACGGTCGCACAGATACGCAGTATTTT. Residues: CASSVADGRTDTQYF. V usage is TRBV9 and J usage is TRBJ2-3; D is ambiguous. The germline V gene encodes CDR1 SGDLS and CDR2 YYNGEE. Trimming removed 0 bases from V and 1 base from J, with 9 bases in between. The CDR3 consists of 15 residues.

The chain is built from TRBV20-1 and TRBJ1-2; 7 bases agree with TRBD1. CDR3 length equals 14 residues. Trimming removed 7 bases from V and 8 bases from J; junction bases left unmatched: 16. CDR1 and CDR2 from the germline V gene are DFQATT and SNEGSKA (reference sequence). The CDR3 is CSVNRQGIYWGYTF. In DNA, the CDR3 is TGCAGTGTCAACCGACAGGGCATATATTGGGGCTACACCTTC.

This rearrangement joins TRBV5-1 to TRBJ1-1, with TRBD1 matching 7 bases. Germline assignment: CDR1 SGHRS and CDR2 YFSETQ. The CDR3 runs to 14 residues. Trimming took 0 bases from V and 3 from J; bases not matched to a gene: 2. The CDR3 DNA is TGCGCCAGCAGCTTGGAAACAGGGGACACTGAAGCTTTCTTT. Protein product: CASSLETGDTEAFF.

The V and J genes are TRBV12-5 and TRBJ2-1; D is unclear. The CDR3 consists of 12 residues. Per the germline V gene, CDR1 is LGHNT and CDR2 is FRNRAP. V lost 10 bases and J lost 0, with 7 bases in between. The CDR3 loop reads CATGGSYNEQFF. The CDR3 DNA is TGTGCTACCGGCGGCTCCTACAATGAGCAGTTCTTC.

Only a few counts were recorded for this clonotype. This rearrangement joins TRBV5-1 to TRBJ2-1; 9 positions match TRBD2. The junction had 12 bases not matched to a gene; V was cut back by 0 bases and J by 8 bases. CDR1 is SGHRS, CDR2 YFSETQ, per germline. CDR3 length equals 17 residues. CDR3 in amino acids: CASSLAAGGGAVDEQFF. As DNA, the CDR3 is TGCGCCAGCAGCTTGGCGGCGGGCGGGGGGGCCGTCGATGAGCAGTTCTTC.

This clonotype has a handful of counts. The chain employs TRBV20-1 and TRBJ2-5; D is unclear. With 4 bases removed from V and 2 bases from J, the gap between germline ends came to 5 bases. The CDR3 covers 11 residues. Germline V lookup: CDR1 DFQATT, CDR2 SNEGSKA (reference sequence). The CDR3 reads CSATRQETQYF. The CDR3 nucleotides are TGCAGTGCTACTAGGCAAGAGACCCAGTACTTC.

This clonotype has more than one count but fewer than ten. This rearrangement joins TRBV20-1 to TRBJ1-3; no clear D gene. CDR1 and CDR2 from the germline V gene are DFQATT and SNEGSKA (reference sequence). The V end was cut by 1 base, the J end by 0 bases, with 10 bases between. This CDR3 has 15 amino acids. The CDR3 region has the DNA TGCAGTGCTAGAGGGACCGCCGGCTCTGGAAACACCATATATTTT. Translating it yields CSARGTAGSGNTIYF.

The table lists this clonotype with a few counts. V is TRBV12-3 or TRBV12-4 and J is TRBJ1-2; tentative D call: TRBD1 (6 bases). Deletions cut 2 bases from V and 8 bases from J, with 15 bases between. The CDR3 covers 14 residues. The CDR3 spells CASSLMGGSGGYTF. CDR3 sequence (DNA): TGTGCCAGCAGTTTAATGGGGGGCTCTGGGGGCTACACCTTC.

The table lists this clonotype with a few counts. V usage is TRBV18 and J usage is TRBJ2-5; 8 nucleotides match TRBD1. The CDR3 extends over 12 amino acids. V lost 10 bases, J lost 5 bases, and 6 bases stayed unmatched. Germline loops: CDR1 KGHSH, CDR2 LQKENI. The CDR3, as DNA: TGTGCCACACAGGGGGAAGGGGAGACCCAGTACTTC. Its protein product is CATQGEGETQYF.